The clone carrying this T cell receptor (beta chain) was counted between two and nine times. The data originate from a study of T-cell reconstitution after alpha-beta-depleted transplantation in children. Unique molecular identifiers were used in preparing the TCRbeta library. TCRdb reanalysed the PCR reads using MiXCR and keeps one entry per CDR3 protein. The sample lists about 270,000 distinct CDR3 sequences, roughly 9.5% occurring once. Sequencing used PBMCs from the stem cell graft donor, obtained from the stem cell graft. This TCR was sampled from a human donor who donated a stem cell graft to a child with SCID.

The CDR3 protein is CASSFEGQGMGNYGYTF. CDR3 sequence (DNA): TGTGCCAGCAGTTTTGAGGGACAGGGGATGGGTAACTATGGCTACACCTTC. The chain recombines TRBV12-3 or TRBV12-4 with TRBJ1-2, with 10 bases lining up with TRBD1. The CDR3 runs 17 residues. The J segment lost 1 base and the V segment lost 3 bases, leaving 8 bases of the junction unmatched.